This T cell receptor beta chain was recovered during a study of CD8+ T cells in alopecia areata. Background on the study: Patients in the treated group were given tofacitinib by mouth, 5 to 10 mg twice a day.

Note on this clone: The target antigen is unknown.

Sample treatment: oral pan-JAK inhibitor, 5-10 mg twice daily. Study-level results: Scalp and blood retained many expanded lesional clones during tofacitinib.

The CDR3 has 16 amino acids. Germline V gene data show CDR1 as LGHNA and CDR2 as YNFKEQ. The V end was cut by 0 bases, the J end by 1 base, with 10 bases between. Isolated RNA was reverse transcribed into cDNA used as the sequencing template. Data came from immunoSEQ multiplex PCR; TCRdb stores just in-frame clones and leaves some out. Among a few hundred thousand clones listed, approximately 40% were seen once. This receptor was taken from a human donor with alopecia areata. The gene calls are TRBV4-2 and TRBJ1-5; no firm D call. The sequenced sample was CD4+ T cells sorted from blood, obtained at approximately week 36, from a patient treated with tofacitinib. CDR3 nucleotide sequence: TGTGCCAGCAGCCAAGATCTATCCCGCAGCAATCAGCCCCAGCATTTT. This encodes CASSQDLSRSNQPQHF.